This T cell receptor (beta chain) was identified in a study of T cells in Graves' hyperthyroidism and ophthalmopathy. Blood was drawn at first hyperthyroidism diagnosis, before any ophthalmopathy symptoms. Amplification targeted TCR beta CDR3 regions from RNA transcripts. Initially, a first-round RT-PCR of the TCR CDR3 employed the HTBI primer set. TCRdb re-derived calls from the multiplex PCR reads in MiXCR, one entry per CDR3 protein. Among roughly 500,000 distinct CDR3 sequences listed, approximately 15% were seen once. This clonotype was counted ten times or more. CDR1 and CDR2 from the germline V gene are MDHEN and SYDVKM. V lost 7 bases and J lost 2; bases outside the gene matches: 7. The CDR3 loop spans 14 amino acids.

The receptor was derived from a woman aged 30 to 39 with Graves' hyperthyroidism that later progressed to Graves' ophthalmopathy. Sequencing was done on a sample of blood. V is TRBV28 and J is TRBJ2-7, with 8 bases identical to TRBD2. This chain's CDR3 is CASIRAGDTYEQYF. Here the CDR3 DNA reads TGTGCCAGCATTCGAGCGGGGGACACCTACGAGCAGTACTTC.